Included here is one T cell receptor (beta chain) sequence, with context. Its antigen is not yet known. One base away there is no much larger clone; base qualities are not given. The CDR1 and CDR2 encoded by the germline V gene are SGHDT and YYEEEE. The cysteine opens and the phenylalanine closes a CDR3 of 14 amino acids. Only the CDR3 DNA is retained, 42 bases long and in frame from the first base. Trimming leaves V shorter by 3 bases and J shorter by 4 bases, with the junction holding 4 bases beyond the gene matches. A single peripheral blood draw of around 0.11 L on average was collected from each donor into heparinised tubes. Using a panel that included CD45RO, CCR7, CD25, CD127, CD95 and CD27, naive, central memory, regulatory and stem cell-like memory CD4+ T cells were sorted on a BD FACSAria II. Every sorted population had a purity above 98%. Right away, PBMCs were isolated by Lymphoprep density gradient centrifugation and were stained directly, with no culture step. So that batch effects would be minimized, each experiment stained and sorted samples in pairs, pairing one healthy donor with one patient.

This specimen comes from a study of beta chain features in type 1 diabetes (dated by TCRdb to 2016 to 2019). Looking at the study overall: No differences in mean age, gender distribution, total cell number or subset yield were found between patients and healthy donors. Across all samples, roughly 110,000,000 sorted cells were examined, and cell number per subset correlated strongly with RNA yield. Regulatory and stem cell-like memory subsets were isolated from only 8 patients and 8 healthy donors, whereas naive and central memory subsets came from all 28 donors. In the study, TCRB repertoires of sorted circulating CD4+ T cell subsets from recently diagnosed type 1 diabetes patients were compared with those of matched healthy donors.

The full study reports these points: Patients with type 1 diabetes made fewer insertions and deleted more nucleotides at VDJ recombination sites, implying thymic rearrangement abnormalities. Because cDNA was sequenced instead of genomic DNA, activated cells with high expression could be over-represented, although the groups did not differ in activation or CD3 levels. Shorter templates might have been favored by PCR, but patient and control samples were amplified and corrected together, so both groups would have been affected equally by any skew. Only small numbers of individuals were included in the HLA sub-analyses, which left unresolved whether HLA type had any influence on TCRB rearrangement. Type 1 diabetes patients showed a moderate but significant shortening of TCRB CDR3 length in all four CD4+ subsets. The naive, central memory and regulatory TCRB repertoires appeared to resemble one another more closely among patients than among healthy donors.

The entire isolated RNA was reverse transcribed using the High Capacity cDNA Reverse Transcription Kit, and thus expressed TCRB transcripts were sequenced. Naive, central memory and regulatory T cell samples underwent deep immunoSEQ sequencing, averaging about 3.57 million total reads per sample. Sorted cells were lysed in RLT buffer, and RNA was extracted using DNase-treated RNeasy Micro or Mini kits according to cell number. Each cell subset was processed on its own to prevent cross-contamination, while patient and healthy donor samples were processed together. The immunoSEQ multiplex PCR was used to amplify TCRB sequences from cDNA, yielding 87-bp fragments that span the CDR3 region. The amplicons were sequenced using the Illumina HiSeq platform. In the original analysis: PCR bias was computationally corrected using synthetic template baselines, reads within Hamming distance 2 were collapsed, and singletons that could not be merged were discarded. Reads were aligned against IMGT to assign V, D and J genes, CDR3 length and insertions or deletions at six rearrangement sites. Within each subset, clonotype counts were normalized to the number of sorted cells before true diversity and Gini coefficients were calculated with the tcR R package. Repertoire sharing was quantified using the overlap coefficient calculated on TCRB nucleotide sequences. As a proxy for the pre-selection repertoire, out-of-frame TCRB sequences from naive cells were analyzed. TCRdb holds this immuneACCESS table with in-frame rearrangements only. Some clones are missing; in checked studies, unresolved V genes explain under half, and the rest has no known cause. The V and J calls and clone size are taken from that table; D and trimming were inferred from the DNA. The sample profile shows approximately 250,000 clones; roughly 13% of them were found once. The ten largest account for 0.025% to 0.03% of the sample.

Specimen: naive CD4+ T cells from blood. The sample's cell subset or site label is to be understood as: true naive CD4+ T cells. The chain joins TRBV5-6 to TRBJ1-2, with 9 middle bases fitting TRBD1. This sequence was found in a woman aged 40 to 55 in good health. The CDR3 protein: CASSSRDRVYGYTF. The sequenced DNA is TGTGCCAGCAGCTCCCGGGACAGGGTCTATGGCTACACCTTC.